These T cell receptor beta chains were read from a single sample in a study of cytomegalovirus exposure and HLA in healthy donors. Clones were sequenced by immunoSEQ multiplex PCR, and TCRdb holds only the in-frame ones, with some missing. The sample yields 250,000 to 350,000 clones, roughly 90% seen once. Sequencing used PBMCs. These receptors were collected from a woman aged 18 to 35 in good health and CMV-seronegative. The CDR3 runs from the conserved cysteine through the conserved F or W. D genes are given only for firm matches. Size is omitted from some rows. Given values are once, few, many or a class for expanded clones.

j_call v_call cdr3_length d_call clone_size cdr3_aa cdr3_nt
TRBJ2-7 TRBV4-3 19 . . CASSQDRDCAPFVSYEQYF TGCGCCAGCAGCCAAGATAGGGACTGCGCCCCGTTTGTTTCCTACGAGCAGTACTTC
TRBJ2-7 TRBV18 14 TRBD2 many CASSPGLAFSEQYF TGTGCCAGCTCACCGGGACTAGCTTTTAGCGAGCAGTACTTC
TRBJ2-2 TRBV27 14 . . CASSLFVSTGELFF TGTGCCAGCAGTTTATTCGTCAGCACCGGGGAGCTGTTTTTT
TRBJ2-7 TRBV29-1 15 TRBD1 once CSVLPLNRGPIEQYF TGCAGCGTTCTTCCTTTGAACAGGGGGCCCATCGAGCAGTACTTC
TRBJ2-7 TRBV18 16 TRBD1 . CASSPPGTGGKNEQYF TGTGCCAGCTCACCGCCCGGGACAGGGGGTAAGAACGAGCAGTACTTC
TRBJ2-7 TRBV5-1 17 TRBD1 . CASSLASTGQATGEQYF TGCGCCAGCAGCTTGGCCAGTACGGGACAGGCTACGGGGGAGCAGTACTTC
TRBJ1-2 TRBV28 14 . . CASSWSGGGYGYTF TGTGCCAGCAGTTGGTCCGGCGGTGGCTATGGCTACACCTTC
TRBJ1-4 TRBV2 14 . once CASSRTSTNEKLFF TGTGCCAGCAGCCGGACAAGTACTAATGAAAAACTGTTTTTT
TRBJ2-1 TRBV28 17 TRBD2 once CASSSPLEVAGYNEQFF TGTGCCAGCAGTTCCCCCTTGGAGGTAGCGGGCTACAATGAGCAGTTCTTC
TRBJ2-6 TRBV5-6 16 . once CASSLAPSSGANVLTF TGTGCCAGCAGCTTGGCTCCGAGCTCTGGGGCCAACGTCCTGACTTTC
TRBJ1-2 TRBV11-2 14 . few CASSSMTGNYGYTF TGTGCCAGCAGCTCAATGACAGGAAACTATGGCTACACCTTC
TRBJ2-1 TRBV15 14 . . CATSRDRGYNEQFF TGTGCCACCAGCAGAGACAGGGGTTACAATGAGCAGTTCTTC
TRBJ2-1 TRBV5-1 15 TRBD1 . CASSSDRGFYNEQFF TGCGCCAGCAGCTCAGACAGGGGGTTCTACAATGAGCAGTTCTTC
TRBJ2-3 TRBV9 14 . . CASSVEGVTDTQYF TGTGCCAGCAGCGTAGAGGGGGTGACAGATACGCAGTATTTT
TRBJ2-7 TRBV28 16 TRBD2 . CASTSGGGRELYEQYF TGTGCCAGCACGTCCGGGGGCGGGAGGGAACTCTACGAGCAGTACTTC
TRBJ2-7 TRBV7-2 13 . . CASSLGTTYEQYF TGTGCCAGCAGCTTAGGCACAACCTACGAGCAGTACTTC
TRBJ1-2 TRBV4-3 15 . . CASSQEDRTNYGYTF TGCGCCAGCAGCCAGGAGGACCGAACAAACTATGGCTACACCTTC
TRBJ1-2 TRBV28 13 . . CASRAFSPGGYTF TGTGCCAGCAGGGCGTTCAGCCCGGGGGGCTACACCTTC
TRBJ1-1 TRBV5-1 12 . few CASSPTGTEAFF TGCGCCAGCAGCCCGACGGGCACTGAAGCTTTCTTT
TRBJ2-1 TRBV5-1 12 . . CASSPTEDEQFF TGCGCCAGCAGCCCGACGGAGGATGAGCAGTTCTTC
TRBJ2-1 TRBV7-9 12 . . CASSPTPGEQFF TGTGCCAGCAGCCCGACCCCGGGGGAGCAGTTCTTC
TRBJ1-5 TRBV18 18 . . CASSPRGHSPNTNQPQHF TGTGCCAGCTCACCGCGAGGACACTCACCAAATACCAATCAGCCCCAGCATTTT
TRBJ2-1 TRBV6-5 16 . . CASSYGPSNPYNEQFF TGTGCCAGCAGTTACGGGCCGTCCAATCCCTACAATGAGCAGTTCTTC
TRBJ2-1 TRBV7-9 17 TRBD2 . CASTSPAGTSMFDEQFF TGTGCCAGCACCAGTCCCGCGGGGACTAGTATGTTCGATGAGCAGTTCTTC
TRBJ1-5 TRBV19 15 TRBD1 . CASSLTGGDIQPQHF TGTGCCAGTAGTTTGACAGGGGGCGATATCCAGCCCCAGCATTTT
TRBJ2-7 TRBV2 18 TRBD1 . CASSEGPDRVLLSYEQYF TGTGCCAGCAGTGAAGGTCCGGACAGGGTACTGCTCTCCTACGAGCAGTACTTC
TRBJ2-7 TRBV27 14 TRBD2 . CASSSSSGIYEQYF TGTGCCAGCAGTTCAAGTAGCGGGATCTACGAGCAGTACTTC
TRBJ2-1 TRBV5-1 16 . . CASSSSPLTDYNEQFF TGCGCCAGCAGCTCCTCCCCCTTGACAGATTACAATGAGCAGTTCTTC
TRBJ2-7 TRBV7-2 15 . once CASSLGGDSSYEQYF TGTGCCAGCAGCTTAGGGGGGGACAGTTCCTACGAGCAGTACTTC
TRBJ1-5 TRBV27 16 . few CASSLLGRGEGQPQHF TGTGCCAGCAGTTTATTGGGCAGGGGAGAGGGTCAGCCCCAGCATTTT
TRBJ1-5 TRBV19 15 . . CASSPTFSGGQPQHF TGTGCCAGTAGCCCCACTTTTAGCGGGGGGCAGCCCCAGCATTTT
TRBJ1-1 TRBV5-6 16 TRBD1 . CASTKSAGTGDTEAFF TGTGCCAGCACCAAGTCCGCCGGGACAGGGGACACTGAAGCTTTCTTT
TRBJ2-2 TRBV4-2 18 TRBD2 . CASSPKRDSGSGTGELFF TGTGCCAGCAGCCCCAAAAGGGATAGCGGGAGTGGCACCGGGGAGCTGTTTTTT
TRBJ2-1 TRBV4-3 21 TRBD1 . CASSPSGPRGRSGLPSNEQFF TGCGCCAGCAGCCCCTCAGGCCCCAGGGGGCGCTCCGGGTTGCCATCGAATGAGCAGTTCTTC
TRBJ2-2 TRBV4-3 15 . . CASSQEFRVAGELFF TGCGCCAGCAGCCAAGAGTTTAGAGTGGCCGGGGAGCTGTTTTTT
TRBJ1-1 TRBV7-9 18 . . CASSPREYRAFLNTEAFF TGTGCCAGCAGCCCGAGAGAGTACAGGGCTTTCTTGAACACTGAAGCTTTCTTT
TRBJ2-7 TRBV19 15 TRBD2 . CASSITSGSPYEQYF TGTGCCAGTAGTATTACTAGCGGGAGTCCCTACGAGCAGTACTTC
TRBJ2-6 TRBV2 17 . . CASRGARIVSGANVLTF TGTGCCAGCAGAGGGGCAAGAATCGTCTCTGGGGCCAACGTCCTGACTTTC
TRBJ2-7 TRBV7-9 17 TRBD1 . CASSLRPGTVSSYEQYF TGTGCCAGCAGCTTAAGGCCCGGGACAGTAAGCTCCTACGAGCAGTACTTC
TRBJ2-3 TRBV5-1 15 TRBD2 . CASSIAGGPADTQYF TGCGCCAGCAGCATAGCGGGAGGGCCCGCAGATACGCAGTATTTT
TRBJ2-7 TRBV18 14 TRBD2 . CASSPVGREGEQYF TGTGCCAGCTCACCGGTCGGGAGGGAAGGTGAGCAGTACTTC